These 12 T cell receptor beta chains were sequenced from one sample in a study of tissue T cells after allogeneic stem cell transplantation. Time point given: mouse harvest day 7 after allogeneic transplant. The graft held 10^6 splenic CD5+ T cells and 10^7 T-cell-depleted bone marrow cells. The method was immunoSEQ multiplex PCR; TCRdb's version includes in-frame clones alone and lacks a portion of them. The table includes approximately 5,000 clones, about 51% detected once. What was sequenced was gut tissue. The receptors come from a female BALB/c mouse given C57BL/6 T cells with graft-versus-host disease after an allogeneic hematopoietic cell transplant.

To note about this clone: Gene names are the mouse ones. From the germline J gene comes the end of the CDR3, since the read stops 1 residue before it. This chain links TRBV16 with TRBJ1-1; D uncertain. Germline V CDR1 and CDR2: SGHSA, FRNQAP. This CDR3 has 12 residues. V lost 0 bases to trimming and J lost 5 bases, with 4 bases between them. The CDR3 loop is CASSLEQTEVFF. CDR3 DNA (partial): TGTGCAAGCAGCTTAGAACAAACAGAAGTCTTC. The full variable domain, with the rest looked up from reference TRBV16 and TRBJ1-1, is NAGVIQTPRHKVTGKGQEATLWCEPISGHSAVFWYRQTIVQGLEFLTYFRNQAPIDDSGMPKERFSAQMPNQSHSTLKIQSTQPQDSAVYLCASSLEQTEVFFGKGTRLTVV.

Concerning this clone: Each gene name is a mouse one. The sequence runs out 1 residue before the end of the CDR3; the remainder is reconstructed from the germline J gene. V and J are TRBV1 and TRBJ2-1, with 7 bases matching TRBD2. Germline CDR1 NSQYPW, CDR2 LRSPGD (reference sequence). V lost 0 bases, J lost 4 bases, and 3 bases stayed unmatched. The CDR3 length is 15 residues. The DNA read from the CDR3 is TGCACCTGCAGTGCAGAACTGGGGCGATATGCTGAGCAGTTC. Translation gives CTCSAELGRYAEQF. In full, the CDR3 reads CTCSAELGRYAEQFF.

There are a few counts of this clone. Mouse gene names apply. The read stops 1 residue short of the end of the CDR3; the missing end is completed from the germline J gene. Other DNA sequences in the same sample also yield this CDR3. The V gene is TRBV26, the J gene TRBJ1-4; D unresolved. The CDR3 runs 14 residues. The V end was cut by 3 bases, the J end by 0 bases, with 5 bases between. The germline V gene has CDR1 KGHPV and CDR2 FQNQEV (reference sequence). The CDR3 protein is CASSLGVSNERLFF. Partial CDR3 DNA: TGTGCCAGCAGTCTCGGGGTTTCCAACGAAAGATTATTT.

About this clone itself: These gene names are mouse names. The sequenced fragment ends 1 residue before the CDR3 boundary, so the rest is inferred from the germline J gene. This chain connects TRBV26 to TRBJ1-4; no definite D call. CDR3 size: 15 residues. CDR1 is KGHPV, CDR2 FQNQEV, per germline (reference sequence). V was trimmed by 0 bases and J by 4 bases, leaving 9 bases between them. The CDR3: CASSLSSGFNERLFF. CDR3 bases read: TGTGCCAGCAGTCTGTCGAGTGGGTTCAACGAAAGATTATTT.

Points on this clone: Genes and germline are mouse. With the read ending 1 residue before the CDR3 end, the germline J gene is used to fill in that end. The chain joins TRBV13-2 to TRBJ1-4, with 9 nucleotides matching TRBD1. The CDR3 totals 14 residues. Germline assignment: CDR1 NNHNN and CDR2 SYGAGS (reference sequence). V lost 2 bases to trimming and J lost 6 bases; unmatched junction nucleotides: 2. The CDR3: CASGETGGDERLFF. The covered CDR3 bases are TGTGCCAGCGGTGAGACAGGGGGGGACGAAAGATTATTT.

As concerns this clone: These gene names are mouse names. The read gets to within 1 residue of the CDR3 end, and the germline J gene fills in the rest. The rearrangement uses TRBV24 and TRBJ1-3, with 8 positions matching TRBD1. In germline, CDR1 is KGHTA, CDR2 FRNEEI. The CDR3 loop spans 15 amino acids. Trimming removed 2 bases from V and 4 bases from J; junction bases left unmatched: 4. The CDR3 sequence: CASSLQGARGNTLYF. The CDR3 DNA, read in part, is TGTGCCAGCAGTCTGCAGGGGGCGAGAGGAAATACGCTCTAT.

As concerns this clone: Gene names denote mouse genes. The missing CDR3 end, 1 residue past where the read stops, is filled in from the germline J gene. The V gene is TRBV15, the J gene TRBJ1-1; TRBD1 is a possible D gene (6 bases). The CDR3 sequence is 14 residues long. Trimming cost V 6 bases and J 0 bases, with 11 bases left between them. From germline, CDR1 is SGHND and CDR2 FRSKSL. CDR3 region: CASRRDNANTEVFF. The DNA read from the CDR3 is TGTGCCAGCAGACGGGACAATGCAAACACAGAAGTCTTC. The full variable domain, with the rest looked up from reference TRBV15 and TRBJ1-1, is DAGVTQTPRHEVAEKGQTIILKCEPVSGHNDLFWYRQTKIQGLELLSYFRSKSLMEDGGAFKDRFKAEMLNSSFSTLKIQPTEPKDSAVYLCASRRDNANTEVFFGKGTRLTVV.

The count of this clone is one. The genes are named according to mouse. With the read ending 1 residue before the CDR3 end, the germline J gene is used to fill in that end. J is TRBJ1-1 and V is TRBV31, with TRBD1 identical over 7 bases. This CDR3 is 14 amino acids long. V gave up 1 base and J gave up 3 bases; unmatched junction bases: 5. Looked up from germline, CDR1 is GKSSPN and CDR2 is SITVG. CDR3 sequence reads: CAWSPTGKDTEVFF. The CDR3 DNA, read in part, is TGTGCCTGGAGTCCGACAGGGAAGGACACAGAAGTCTTC.

Regarding this clone: The genes and germline here are from mouse. Coverage ceases 1 residue before the CDR3 finishes, and the germline J gene fills in the end. The gene calls are TRBV26 and TRBJ2-5; tentatively, D is TRBD1 (5 bases). Trimming removed 1 base from V and 3 bases from J, with 8 bases in between. Germline V gene sequence: CDR1 KGHPV, CDR2 FQNQEV (reference sequence). The CDR3 spans 14 residues. CDR3 protein: CASSLLGQQDTQYF. CDR3 DNA (partial): TGTGCCAGCAGTCTGTTAGGACAACAAGACACCCAGTAC.

The sample holds a few counts of this clone. The genes and germline here are from mouse. With the read ending 1 residue before the CDR3 end, the germline J gene is used to fill in that end. The chain couples TRBV13-3 to TRBJ2-7, with 9 positions matching TRBD1. V was pared by 4 bases and J by 4 bases, with 3 bases of the junction left unmatched. In germline, CDR1 is NNHDY, CDR2 SYVADS. The CDR3 spans 13 residues. CDR3 in amino acids: CASSRDRAYEQYF. The covered CDR3 bases are TGTGCCAGCAGTCGGGACAGGGCGTATGAACAGTAC.

The sample holds a few counts of this clone. Germline and genes here are mouse. The read terminates 1 residue before the CDR3 end, so the remaining end is supplied by the germline J gene. The V gene is TRBV20, the J gene TRBJ2-5; no clear D gene. The germline gives CDR1 GFQATS, CDR2 STVNSAI. This CDR3 is 13 amino acids long. V lost 2 bases and J 0 bases, leaving 6 bases between the germline ends. CDR3 in amino acids: CGARLGNQDTQYF. CDR3 bases read: TGTGGTGCTAGGTTGGGTAACCAAGACACCCAGTAC.

As concerns this clone: Gene names refer to mouse genes. The read gets to within 1 residue of the CDR3 end, and the germline J gene fills in the rest. V is TRBV23 and J is TRBJ2-1; the table's D call TRBD2 went unverified against the DNA. This CDR3 is built from 15 residues. The V gene's germline CDR1 is KGHTA and CDR2 FQNQQP. This CDR3 is CSSSQRDWGVAEQFF. The sequenced part of the CDR3 DNA is TGCTCCAGCAGTCAAAGGGACTGGGGGGTTGCTGAGCAGTTC.